This T cell receptor beta chain emerged from a study of CD8 T cells in Susac syndrome. General study points: The authors acknowledged that the study's TCR sequencing and HLA analysis involved relatively few individuals. Maximal CD8+ clonal expansion in Susac was observed within TEMRA cells and among active patients.

Roughly 0.45 to 1 ug RNA was reverse transcribed with random hexamers. TCRdb re-analysed the immunoSEQ multiplex PCR reads in MiXCR, keeping a single row per CDR3 protein. The sample carries more than 100,000 distinct CDR3 sequences, 85% to 95% recorded once. Sequencing targeted TCR beta in blood CD8+ and CD4+ T cells. FACS was used to enrich TEMRA cells, whereas the CD8+ and CD4+ T cells were obtained by negative isolation. As to this clonotype: As yet, its antigen is unknown.

The TCR originated in a human donor with Susac syndrome. The sequencing sample was made of CD8+ T cells from PBMCs.

CDR3 loop: CASSLSAYTEAFF. The DNA of the CDR3 is TGTGCCAGCAGCTTGTCGGCATACACTGAAGCTTTCTTT. The genes are TRBV7-6 and TRBJ1-1; D gene unclear. Germline CDR1 and CDR2: SGHVS and FNYEAQ. V lost 3 bases and J 3 bases, leaving 8 bases between the germline ends. The CDR3 has 13 residues.